This T cell receptor beta chain came from a study of CD8 T cells in Susac syndrome (dated by TCRdb to between 2018 and 2020). Regarding the complete study: The study used repertoire sequencing to test whether antigen drove CD8+ T cell activation and differentiation in Susac syndrome.

Peripheral blood CD8+ and CD4+ T cells from healthy donors, Susac syndrome patients and multiple sclerosis patients were profiled by high-throughput TCR beta sequencing. Healthy donors were age- and sex-matched controls. Bulk CD8+ and CD4+ T cells were purified by magnetic negative isolation, while CD8+ TEMRA cells were enriched using FACS. Blood was collected in EDTA tubes and processed within 24 hours, with PBMCs isolated through density gradient centrifugation. PBMCs intended for TCR sequencing were cryopreserved in liquid nitrogen and thawed later in a water bath at 37 degrees C. The sorted or isolated CD4+, CD8+ and CD8+ TEMRA cells had a purity of 90% or higher. RNA was extracted with the RNeasy kit and roughly 0.45 to 1 ug was reverse transcribed using random hexamers. The immunoSEQ multiplex PCR assay, covering 54 Vbeta and 13 Jbeta segments, was used to amplify TCR beta CDR3 regions. To correct PCR amplification bias, a synthetic template baseline was used for both primer optimization and computational correction. In the original analysis: Only productive sequences were kept, with reads annotated to V, D and J genes according to IMGT and analyzed in immunoSEQ Analyzer. Clonality was computed as one minus Shannon entropy normalized by log2 of the number of productive unique sequences. For each patient and control, public and private clones were evaluated within the 100 most prevalent clones. Clones were defined as Susac-specific when absent from the healthy and MS cohorts, from about a thousand published viral clones and from other ImmuneACCESS disease sequences. The raw public reads went through TCRdb reprocessing: fastp at Q25, MiXCR clone calling, in-frame beta chains kept. Rows with a matching CDR3 protein are joined into one entry that keeps the most common DNA and genes. The V and J calls were not made by the authors but by TCRdb's processing. This sample gives roughly 120,000 distinct CDR3 sequences in total; just under 95% of them show up just once. The ten largest clones take up around 0.087% of the sample.

According to the germline V gene (reference sequence), CDR1 reads DFQATT and CDR2 reads SNEGSKA. V lost 1 base and J lost 6 bases; the stretch between them is 14 bases long. The CDR3 has 14 amino acids, counting the end cysteine and phenylalanine. Only the CDR3 DNA is retained, 42 bases long and in frame from the first base. Regarding this clonotype: Its antigen is unknown. No per-base quality is available; no much larger clone lies one base away.

On the study overall, not on this receptor specifically: The number of individuals in the TCR sequencing and HLA analysis was acknowledged as relatively small.

Sequenced input: CD4+ T cells from PBMCs. The sequence came from a human donor in good health. The rearrangement joined TRBV20-1 to TRBJ2-3, with TRBD2 as a weak D call on 5 bases. The DNA reads as follows: TGCAGTGCTAGAGGACTCCGCCGGGATGATACGCAGTATTTT. Protein translation: CSARGLRRDDTQYF.